The rows below give T cell receptor beta chains drawn from one sample of a study of tumor-infiltrating lymphocytes in localized non-small cell lung cancer. The assay was immunoSEQ multiplex PCR, and TCRdb's table has in-frame clones only and misses some. The table lists some 15,000 clones, roughly 82% of them singletons. The sequenced sample was lung tumor tissue. The receptors come from a human donor with non-small cell lung cancer. Each CDR3 is given with its conserved first and last residue. Each record gives: CDR3 protein, CDR3 DNA, clone size, V gene, D gene, J gene. A D gene is named only where the DNA matches it firmly. Expanded clones get a size class; other rows say once, few or many, or leave the size out.

CDR3 protein: CASSLGNRANQPQHF
CDR3 DNA: TGTGCCAGCAGCTTAGGGAACAGGGCGAATCAGCCCCAGCATTTT
clone size: .
V gene: TRBV7-9
D gene: .
J gene: TRBJ1-5

CDR3 protein: CASRPRVGYGYTF
CDR3 DNA: TGTGCCAGCAGACCCCGAGTTGGCTATGGCTACACCTTC
clone size: .
V gene: TRBV6-5
D gene: .
J gene: TRBJ1-2

CDR3 protein: CASSVEGTDPTEAFF
CDR3 DNA: TGTGCCAGCAGCGTAGAGGGGACCGACCCTACTGAAGCTTTCTTT
clone size: .
V gene: TRBV9
D gene: .
J gene: TRBJ1-1

CDR3 protein: CASSLAGGDYGYTF
CDR3 DNA: TGCGCCAGCAGCTTGGCAGGGGGCGACTATGGCTACACCTTC
clone size: few
V gene: TRBV5-1
D gene: TRBD1
J gene: TRBJ1-2

CDR3 protein: CASSDPEVLRGYDEQYF
CDR3 DNA: TGTGCCAGCAGTGACCCTGAAGTCCTGAGGGGATATGACGAGCAGTACTTC
clone size: .
V gene: TRBV6-4
D gene: .
J gene: TRBJ2-7

CDR3 protein: CAISGDRAGNTIYF
CDR3 DNA: TGTGCCATCAGCGGGGACAGGGCTGGAAACACCATATATTTT
clone size: .
V gene: TRBV10-3
D gene: TRBD1
J gene: TRBJ1-3

CDR3 protein: CASSLARDTQYF
CDR3 DNA: TGTGCCAGCAGCTTGGCCAGGGATACGCAGTATTTT
clone size: .
V gene: TRBV5-6
D gene: .
J gene: TRBJ2-3

CDR3 protein: CASSQYREDQPQHF
CDR3 DNA: TGTGCCAGCAGCCAGTACCGGGAAGATCAGCCCCAGCATTTT
clone size: .
V gene: TRBV28
D gene: .
J gene: TRBJ1-5

CDR3 protein: CASSLEGRGYGYTF
CDR3 DNA: TGTGCCAGCAGCTTAGAAGGCAGGGGCTATGGCTACACCTTC
clone size: once
V gene: TRBV7-2
D gene: .
J gene: TRBJ1-2

CDR3 protein: CSVGGDRAYGYTF
CDR3 DNA: TGCAGCGTTGGGGGAGACAGGGCTTATGGCTACACCTTC
clone size: once
V gene: TRBV29-1
D gene: TRBD1
J gene: TRBJ1-2

CDR3 protein: CAWRVTSGKDDEQYF
CDR3 DNA: TGTGCCTGGAGGGTGACTAGCGGGAAGGACGACGAGCAGTACTTC
clone size: .
V gene: TRBV30
D gene: TRBD2
J gene: TRBJ2-7

CDR3 protein: CASSLVVNEQFF
CDR3 DNA: TGCGCCAGCAGCTTGGTTGTCAATGAGCAGTTCTTC
clone size: .
V gene: TRBV5-1
D gene: .
J gene: TRBJ2-1

CDR3 protein: CASGSSAGGPDTQYF
CDR3 DNA: TGTGCCAGTGGCTCATCGGCGGGGGGGCCAGATACGCAGTATTTT
clone size: .
V gene: TRBV19
D gene: TRBD2
J gene: TRBJ2-3

CDR3 protein: CASSRVTETGELFF
CDR3 DNA: TGTGCCAGTAGTAGGGTTACAGAAACCGGGGAGCTGTTTTTT
clone size: .
V gene: TRBV19
D gene: .
J gene: TRBJ2-2

CDR3 protein: CASSWESRGTQYF
CDR3 DNA: TGTGCCAGCAGCTGGGAGAGCAGGGGTACCCAGTACTTC
clone size: .
V gene: TRBV5-6
D gene: .
J gene: TRBJ2-5

CDR3 protein: CASRGPGGGYEQYF
CDR3 DNA: TGTGCCAGCAGAGGACCAGGGGGCGGCTACGAGCAGTACTTC
clone size: .
V gene: TRBV2
D gene: TRBD1
J gene: TRBJ2-7

CDR3 protein: CASSLGNSGANVLTF
CDR3 DNA: TGTGCCAGCAGCTTAGGGAACTCTGGGGCCAACGTCCTGACTTTC
clone size: .
V gene: TRBV7-9
D gene: .
J gene: TRBJ2-6

CDR3 protein: CASSPRLAGMGEQYF
CDR3 DNA: TGTGCCAGCAGCCCCCGACTAGCGGGGATGGGTGAGCAGTACTTC
clone size: .
V gene: TRBV7-3
D gene: TRBD2
J gene: TRBJ2-7

CDR3 protein: CASSLGAVNEKLFF
CDR3 DNA: TGTGCCAGCAGCTTAGGGGCAGTTAATGAAAAACTGTTTTTT
clone size: .
V gene: TRBV7-6
D gene: .
J gene: TRBJ1-4

CDR3 protein: CASSLGRQRTVTDTQYF
CDR3 DNA: TGTGCCAGCAGCTTAGGGCGACAGCGGACTGTCACAGATACGCAGTATTTT
clone size: .
V gene: TRBV11-2
D gene: .
J gene: TRBJ2-3

CDR3 protein: CASTSRQGYEQYF
CDR3 DNA: TGTGCCAGTACATCGAGGCAGGGCTACGAGCAGTACTTC
clone size: .
V gene: TRBV19
D gene: .
J gene: TRBJ2-7

CDR3 protein: CASRHRLQETQYF
CDR3 DNA: TGTGCCAGTAGGCATAGACTCCAAGAGACCCAGTACTTC
clone size: .
V gene: TRBV19
D gene: .
J gene: TRBJ2-5

CDR3 protein: CASRRTSGRYGGTGELFF
CDR3 DNA: TGTGCCAGCAGAAGGACTAGCGGGAGATATGGAGGAACCGGGGAGCTGTTTTTT
clone size: .
V gene: TRBV27
D gene: TRBD2
J gene: TRBJ2-2

CDR3 protein: CAWNIDRDQPQHF
CDR3 DNA: TGTGCCTGGAATATTGACAGGGATCAGCCCCAGCATTTT
clone size: .
V gene: TRBV30
D gene: TRBD1
J gene: TRBJ1-5

CDR3 protein: CASSPGTGAYNEQFF
CDR3 DNA: TGCGCCAGCAGCCCGGGGACAGGGGCCTACAATGAGCAGTTCTTC
clone size: .
V gene: TRBV5-1
D gene: TRBD1
J gene: TRBJ2-1

CDR3 protein: CASSLDPLSGSPLHF
CDR3 DNA: TGTGCCAGCAGCCTAGACCCTCTTTCGGGTTCACCCCTCCACTTT
clone size: .
V gene: TRBV11-2
D gene: .
J gene: TRBJ1-6

CDR3 protein: CASSSQGAGYTF
CDR3 DNA: TGTGCCAGCAGTTCACAGGGGGCGGGCTACACCTTC
clone size: medium-sized
V gene: TRBV28
D gene: TRBD1
J gene: TRBJ1-2

CDR3 protein: CASSEFYGTAQETQYF
CDR3 DNA: TGTGCCAGCAGTGAGTTTTATGGGACGGCTCAAGAGACCCAGTACTTC
clone size: .
V gene: TRBV2
D gene: .
J gene: TRBJ2-5

CDR3 protein: CASRVQGEDNEQFF
CDR3 DNA: TGTGCCAGCAGGGTACAGGGGGAAGACAATGAGCAGTTCTTC
clone size: .
V gene: TRBV2
D gene: TRBD1
J gene: TRBJ2-1

CDR3 protein: CASSEWTGRGDEKLFF
CDR3 DNA: TGTGCCAGCAGTGAATGGACAGGGAGAGGGGATGAAAAACTGTTTTTT
clone size: few
V gene: TRBV6-1
D gene: TRBD1
J gene: TRBJ1-4

CDR3 protein: CASSDLLAGDETQYF
CDR3 DNA: TGCGCCAGCAGCGACCTACTAGCGGGGGATGAGACCCAGTACTTC
clone size: few
V gene: TRBV5-1
D gene: TRBD2
J gene: TRBJ2-5

CDR3 protein: CASAKEGGDTQYF
CDR3 DNA: TGTGCCAGTGCAAAAGAAGGTGGAGATACGCAGTATTTT
clone size: .
V gene: TRBV19
D gene: .
J gene: TRBJ2-3

CDR3 protein: CASSSRLGGLGEQFF
CDR3 DNA: TGTGCCAGCAGCTCCAGATTAGGGGGGCTTGGTGAGCAGTTCTTC
clone size: .
V gene: TRBV7-3
D gene: .
J gene: TRBJ2-1

CDR3 protein: CASSAYRLAGGSNTGELFF
CDR3 DNA: TGTGCCAGCAGCGCCTACCGTTTAGCGGGAGGTTCGAACACCGGGGAGCTGTTTTTT
clone size: .
V gene: TRBV7-8
D gene: TRBD2
J gene: TRBJ2-2

CDR3 protein: CASSVGQGQDISGNTIYF
CDR3 DNA: TGTGCCAGCAGCGTAGGGCAGGGACAAGATATCTCTGGAAACACCATATATTTT
clone size: .
V gene: TRBV9
D gene: .
J gene: TRBJ1-3

CDR3 protein: CASSRGHLNTEAFF
CDR3 DNA: TGTGCCAGCAGCCGCGGACACTTGAACACTGAAGCTTTCTTT
clone size: .
V gene: TRBV7-9
D gene: .
J gene: TRBJ1-1

CDR3 protein: CSVEVVAEGGTDTQYF
CDR3 DNA: TGCAGCGTTGAAGTTGTAGCGGAGGGGGGCACAGATACGCAGTATTTT
clone size: .
V gene: TRBV29-1
D gene: .
J gene: TRBJ2-3

CDR3 protein: CASSESLEGYGYTF
CDR3 DNA: TGTGCCAGCAGTGAAAGTTTGGAAGGGTATGGCTACACCTTC
clone size: .
V gene: TRBV2
D gene: .
J gene: TRBJ1-2

CDR3 protein: CASGRDSTSYEQYF
CDR3 DNA: TGTGCCAGCGGTCGGGACAGCACTTCCTACGAGCAGTACTTC
clone size: .
V gene: TRBV25-1
D gene: TRBD1
J gene: TRBJ2-7

CDR3 protein: CASSFEADYTGELFF
CDR3 DNA: TGTGCCAGCAGCTTTGAGGCGGATTACACCGGGGAGCTGTTTTTT
clone size: .
V gene: TRBV7-2
D gene: .
J gene: TRBJ2-2

CDR3 protein: CATGGGSNSPLHF
CDR3 DNA: TGTGCCACCGGTGGGGGGTCCAATTCACCCCTCCACTTT
clone size: .
V gene: TRBV27
D gene: .
J gene: TRBJ1-6

CDR3 protein: CASSVEGNSPLHF
CDR3 DNA: TGTGCCAGCAGCGTAGAAGGTAATTCACCCCTCCACTTT
clone size: .
V gene: TRBV9
D gene: .
J gene: TRBJ1-6

CDR3 protein: CASSRGSGGTDTQYF
CDR3 DNA: TGCGCCAGCAGCCGAGGTAGCGGGGGCACAGATACGCAGTATTTT
clone size: .
V gene: TRBV4-1
D gene: TRBD2
J gene: TRBJ2-3

CDR3 protein: CASSLEAGGASEAFF
CDR3 DNA: TGTGCCAGCAGCTTAGAGGCAGGGGGCGCCTCTGAAGCTTTCTTT
clone size: .
V gene: TRBV11-2
D gene: TRBD1
J gene: TRBJ1-1

CDR3 protein: CASSLKGEANVLTF
CDR3 DNA: TGTGCCAGCAGCCTCAAGGGCGAGGCCAACGTCCTGACTTTC
clone size: .
V gene: TRBV7-3
D gene: .
J gene: TRBJ2-6

CDR3 protein: CASSLRDNSPLHF
CDR3 DNA: TGCGCCAGCAGCCTCAGAGATAATTCACCCCTCCACTTT
clone size: .
V gene: TRBV5-1
D gene: .
J gene: TRBJ1-6

CDR3 protein: CASSYSRGPTYEQYF
CDR3 DNA: TGTGCCAGCAGTTACTCGCGGGGGCCCACCTACGAGCAGTACTTC
clone size: once
V gene: TRBV6-5
D gene: .
J gene: TRBJ2-7

CDR3 protein: CAWSARGSGRHTEAFF
CDR3 DNA: TGTGCCTGGAGTGCGAGGGGTTCCGGGAGGCACACTGAAGCTTTCTTT
clone size: .
V gene: TRBV30
D gene: .
J gene: TRBJ1-1

CDR3 protein: CASSPRGRDLTGANNEQFF
CDR3 DNA: TGTGCCAGCAGCCCTCGGGGGCGGGACTTGACGGGAGCCAACAATGAGCAGTTCTTC
clone size: few
V gene: TRBV7-3
D gene: .
J gene: TRBJ2-1

CDR3 protein: CASSSQKQGTGELFF
CDR3 DNA: TGTGCCAGCAGCTCACAGAAACAGGGAACCGGGGAGCTGTTTTTT
clone size: .
V gene: TRBV5-4
D gene: .
J gene: TRBJ2-2

CDR3 protein: CASSWRGGYTF
CDR3 DNA: TGTGCCAGCAGTTGGCGGGGTGGCTACACCTTC
clone size: .
V gene: TRBV6-5
D gene: .
J gene: TRBJ1-2

CDR3 protein: CASFSSGGRNYGYTF
CDR3 DNA: TGTGCCAGCTTTAGTTCAGGGGGCAGGAACTATGGCTACACCTTC
clone size: .
V gene: TRBV9
D gene: TRBD1
J gene: TRBJ1-2

CDR3 protein: CASSSTLGGIHEQYF
CDR3 DNA: TGTGCCAGCAGCTCCACCTTGGGGGGGATCCACGAGCAGTACTTC
clone size: once
V gene: TRBV11-2
D gene: TRBD2
J gene: TRBJ2-7